This TCR beta chain is from a study of blood T cell repertoires in COVID-19. TCRdb's copy holds only in-frame clones and misses some; the assay was immunoSEQ multiplex PCR. This sample yields roughly 51,000 clones, of which 91% are seen a single time; around 7.2% belongs to the top ten. The germline V and J ends were trimmed by 6 bases and 8 bases, with 22 bases remaining between them. The CDR3 contains 15 residues. Germline CDR1 is SGHTA and CDR2 is FQGNSA. The clonotype comes from a woman in her sixties with active or convalescent COVID-19. The J gene is TRBJ1-2, the V gene TRBV7-2, with D possibly TRBD1 on 6 matching bases. Sequenced input: peripheral blood. CDR3 protein: CASSTRLAGAGGYTF. The CDR3 bases are TGTGCCAGCAGTACACGGTTAGCGGGGGCCGGAGGCTACACCTTC. Full variable domain (missing parts from reference TRBV7-2 and TRBJ1-2): GAGVSQSPSNKVTEKGKDVELRCDPISGHTALYWYRQSLGQGLEFLIYFQGNSAPDKSGLPSDRFSAERTGGSVSTLTIQRTQQEDSAVYLCASSTRLAGAGGYTFGSGTRLTVV.